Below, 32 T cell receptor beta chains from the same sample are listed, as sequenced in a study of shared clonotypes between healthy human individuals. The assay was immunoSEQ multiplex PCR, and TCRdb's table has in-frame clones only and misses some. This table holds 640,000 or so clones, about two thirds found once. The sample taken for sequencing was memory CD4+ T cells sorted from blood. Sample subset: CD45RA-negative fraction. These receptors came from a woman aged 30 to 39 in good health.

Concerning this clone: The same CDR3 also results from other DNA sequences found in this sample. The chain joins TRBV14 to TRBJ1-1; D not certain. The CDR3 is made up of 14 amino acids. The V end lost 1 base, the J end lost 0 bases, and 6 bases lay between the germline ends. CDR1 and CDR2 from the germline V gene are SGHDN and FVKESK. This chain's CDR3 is CASSQGAVNTEAFF. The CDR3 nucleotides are TGTGCCAGCAGCCAAGGAGCGGTGAACACTGAAGCTTTCTTT. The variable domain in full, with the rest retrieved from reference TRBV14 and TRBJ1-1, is EAGVTQFPSHSVIEKGQTVTLRCDPISGHDNLYWYRRVMGKEIKFLLHFVKESKQDESGMPNNRFLAERTGGTYSTLKVQPAELEDSGVYFCASSQGAVNTEAFFGQGTRLTVV.

In DNA, the CDR3 is TGTGCCAGCGGCCCCGGGGGCAACTATGGCTACACCTTC. Translated, it gives CASGPGGNYGYTF. This chain connects TRBV5-8 to TRBJ1-2, with D tentatively TRBD1 (6 bases). Germline-derived CDR1 and CDR2 are SGHTS and YDEGEE. The V end was cut by 7 bases, the J end by 2 bases, with 12 bases between. This CDR3 spans 13 amino acids.

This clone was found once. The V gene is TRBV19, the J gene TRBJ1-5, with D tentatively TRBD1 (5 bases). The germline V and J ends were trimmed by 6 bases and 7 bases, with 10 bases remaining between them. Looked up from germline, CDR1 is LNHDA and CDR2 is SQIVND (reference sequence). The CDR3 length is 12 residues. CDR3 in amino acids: CASRGVGQPQHF. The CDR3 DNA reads TGTGCCAGTAGGGGGGTTGGACAGCCCCAGCATTTT. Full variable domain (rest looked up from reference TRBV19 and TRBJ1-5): DGGITQSPKYLFRKEGQNVTLSCEQNLNHDAMYWYRQDPGQGLRLIYYSQIVNDFQKGDIAEGYSVSREKKESFPLTVTSAQKNPTAFYLCASRGVGQPQHFGDGTRLSIL.

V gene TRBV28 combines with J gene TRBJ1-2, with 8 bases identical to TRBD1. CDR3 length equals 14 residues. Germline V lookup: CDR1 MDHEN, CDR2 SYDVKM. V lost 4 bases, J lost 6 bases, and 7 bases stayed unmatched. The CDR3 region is CASSYSNRGNGYTF. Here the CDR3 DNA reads TGTGCCAGCAGTTACTCAAACAGGGGGAATGGCTACACCTTC.

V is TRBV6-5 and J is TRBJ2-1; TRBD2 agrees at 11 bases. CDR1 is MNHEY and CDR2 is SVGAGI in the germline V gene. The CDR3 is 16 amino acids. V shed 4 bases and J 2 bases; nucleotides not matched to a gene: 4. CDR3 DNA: TGTGCCAGCAGTTCCCAGGGACTAGCGGCCTACAATGAGCAGTTCTTC. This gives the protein CASSSQGLAAYNEQFF.

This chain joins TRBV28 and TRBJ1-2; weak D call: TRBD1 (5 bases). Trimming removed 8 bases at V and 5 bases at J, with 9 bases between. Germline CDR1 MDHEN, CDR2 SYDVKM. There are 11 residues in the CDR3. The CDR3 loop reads CASGHDYGYTF. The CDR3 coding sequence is TGTGCCAGCGGACACGATTATGGCTACACCTTC.

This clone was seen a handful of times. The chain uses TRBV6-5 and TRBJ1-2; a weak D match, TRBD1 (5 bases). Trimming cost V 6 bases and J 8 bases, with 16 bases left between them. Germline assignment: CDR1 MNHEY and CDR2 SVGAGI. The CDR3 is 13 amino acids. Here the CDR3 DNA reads TGTGCCAGCAGGGACACACGATTCCACGGCTACACCTTC. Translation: CASRDTRFHGYTF.

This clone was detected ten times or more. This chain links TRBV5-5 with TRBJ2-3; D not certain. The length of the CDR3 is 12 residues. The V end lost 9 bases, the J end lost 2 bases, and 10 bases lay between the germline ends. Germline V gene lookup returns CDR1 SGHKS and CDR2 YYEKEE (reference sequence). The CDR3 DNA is TGTGCCACCTCCCCTAACACAGATACGCAGTATTTT. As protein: CATSPNTDTQYF.

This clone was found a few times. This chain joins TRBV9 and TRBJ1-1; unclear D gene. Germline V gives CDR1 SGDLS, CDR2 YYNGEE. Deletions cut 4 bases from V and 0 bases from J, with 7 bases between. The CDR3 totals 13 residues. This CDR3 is CASSRNMNTEAFF. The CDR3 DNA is TGTGCCAGCAGCCGGAACATGAACACTGAAGCTTTCTTT. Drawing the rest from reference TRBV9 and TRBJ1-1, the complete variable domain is DSGVTQTPKHLITATGQRVTLRCSPRSGDLSVYWYQQSLDQGLQFLIQYYNGEERAKGNILERFSAQQFPDLHSELNLSSLELGDSALYFCASSRNMNTEAFFGQGTRLTVV.

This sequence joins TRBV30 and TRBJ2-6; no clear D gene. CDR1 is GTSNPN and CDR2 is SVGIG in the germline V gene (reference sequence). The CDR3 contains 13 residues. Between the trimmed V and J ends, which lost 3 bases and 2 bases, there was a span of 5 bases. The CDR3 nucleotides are TGTGCCTGGAGGCAACCTGGGGCCAACGTCCTGACTTTC. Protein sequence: CAWRQPGANVLTF.

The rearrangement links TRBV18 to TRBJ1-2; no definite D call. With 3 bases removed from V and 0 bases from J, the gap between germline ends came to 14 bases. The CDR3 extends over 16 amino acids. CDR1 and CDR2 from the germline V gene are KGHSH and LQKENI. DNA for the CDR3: TGTGCCAGCTCACCCTCAGAGTTATCTACTAACTATGGCTACACCTTC. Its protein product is CASSPSELSTNYGYTF.

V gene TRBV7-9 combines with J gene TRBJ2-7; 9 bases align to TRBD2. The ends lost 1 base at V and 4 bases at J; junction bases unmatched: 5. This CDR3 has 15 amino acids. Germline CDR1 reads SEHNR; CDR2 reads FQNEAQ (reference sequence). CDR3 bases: TGTGCCAGCAGCTTAGGCGCGGGAGGGCTTTACGAGCAGTACTTC. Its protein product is CASSLGAGGLYEQYF.

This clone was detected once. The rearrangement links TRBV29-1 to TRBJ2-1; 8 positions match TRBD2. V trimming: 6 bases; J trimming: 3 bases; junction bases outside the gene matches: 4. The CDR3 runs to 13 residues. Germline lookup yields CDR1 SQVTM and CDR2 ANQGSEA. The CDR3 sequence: CSVRGGDYNEQFF. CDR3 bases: TGCAGCGTCCGGGGGGGTGACTACAATGAGCAGTTCTTC.

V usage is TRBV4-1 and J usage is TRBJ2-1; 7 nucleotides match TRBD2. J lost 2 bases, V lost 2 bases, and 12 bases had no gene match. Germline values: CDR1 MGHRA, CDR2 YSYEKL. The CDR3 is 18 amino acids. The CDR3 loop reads CASSQTGTRAGAYNEQFF. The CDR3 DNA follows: TGCGCCAGCAGCCAAACCGGGACGAGGGCGGGGGCCTACAATGAGCAGTTCTTC.

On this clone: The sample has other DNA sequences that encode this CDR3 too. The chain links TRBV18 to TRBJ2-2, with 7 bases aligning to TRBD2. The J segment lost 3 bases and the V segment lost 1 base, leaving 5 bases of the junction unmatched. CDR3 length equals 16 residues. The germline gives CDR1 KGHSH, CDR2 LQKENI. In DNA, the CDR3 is TGTGCCAGCTCACCACGAGCGGGACGTGACACCGGGGAGCTGTTTTTT. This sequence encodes CASSPRAGRDTGELFF.

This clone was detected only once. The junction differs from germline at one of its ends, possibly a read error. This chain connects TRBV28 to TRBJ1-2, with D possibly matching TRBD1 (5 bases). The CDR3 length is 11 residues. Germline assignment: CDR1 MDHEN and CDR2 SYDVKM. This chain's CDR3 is CASGQNFGYTF. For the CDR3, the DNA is TGTGCCAGCGGACAAAACTTTGGCTACACCTTC.

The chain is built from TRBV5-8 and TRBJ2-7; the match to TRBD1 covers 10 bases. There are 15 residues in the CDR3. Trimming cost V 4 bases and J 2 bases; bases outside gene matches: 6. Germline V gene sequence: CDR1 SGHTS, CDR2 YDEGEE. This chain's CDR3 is CASSLGTGVTYEQYF. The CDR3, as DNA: TGTGCCAGCAGCCTTGGGACAGGGGTCACCTACGAGCAGTACTTC.

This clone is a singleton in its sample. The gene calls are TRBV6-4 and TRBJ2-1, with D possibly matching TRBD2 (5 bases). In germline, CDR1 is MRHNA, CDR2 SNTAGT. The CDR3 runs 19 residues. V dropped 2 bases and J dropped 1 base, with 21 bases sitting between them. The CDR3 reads CASSDPHRSIALSYNEQFF. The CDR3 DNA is TGTGCCAGCAGTGACCCTCACCGATCGATAGCGCTTTCCTACAATGAGCAGTTCTTC.

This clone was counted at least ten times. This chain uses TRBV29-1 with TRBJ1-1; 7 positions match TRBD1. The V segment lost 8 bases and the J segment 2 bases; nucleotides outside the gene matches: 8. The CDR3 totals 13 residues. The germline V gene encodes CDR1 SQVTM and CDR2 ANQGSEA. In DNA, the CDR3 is TGCAGCACATTCAGGGGGGACAACACTGAAGCTTTCTTT. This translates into CSTFRGDNTEAFF.

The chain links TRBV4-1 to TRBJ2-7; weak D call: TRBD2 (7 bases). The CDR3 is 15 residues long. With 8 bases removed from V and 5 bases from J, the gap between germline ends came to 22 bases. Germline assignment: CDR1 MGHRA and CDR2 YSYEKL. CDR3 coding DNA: TGCGCCAGCTCCCGAGGGGCGGGGGCCCCCCACGAGCAGTACTTC. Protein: CASSRGAGAPHEQYF.

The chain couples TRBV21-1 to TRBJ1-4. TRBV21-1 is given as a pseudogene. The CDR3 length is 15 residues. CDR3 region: CASSKAVGTNEKLFF. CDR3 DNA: TGTGCCAGCAGCAAAGCCGTGGGGACTAATGAAAAACTGTTTTTT.

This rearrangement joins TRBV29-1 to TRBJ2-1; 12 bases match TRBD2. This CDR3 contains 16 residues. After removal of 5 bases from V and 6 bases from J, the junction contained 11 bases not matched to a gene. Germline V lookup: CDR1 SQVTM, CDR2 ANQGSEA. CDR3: CSVLSGLLAGGNEQFF. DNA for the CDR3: TGCAGCGTTCTGTCTGGGTTACTAGCGGGAGGCAATGAGCAGTTCTTC.

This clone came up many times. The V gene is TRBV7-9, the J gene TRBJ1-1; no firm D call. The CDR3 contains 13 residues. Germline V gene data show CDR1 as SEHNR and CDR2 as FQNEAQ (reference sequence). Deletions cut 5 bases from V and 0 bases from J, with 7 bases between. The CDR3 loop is CASSALMNTEAFF. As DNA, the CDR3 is TGTGCCAGCAGCGCCCTAATGAACACTGAAGCTTTCTTT.

CDR3 residues: CASIFGGENTEAFF. In DNA, the CDR3 is TGTGCCAGTATTTTCGGCGGAGAGAACACTGAAGCTTTCTTT. This rearrangement joins TRBV19 to TRBJ1-1; D not certain. The CDR3 totals 14 residues. Trimming removed 7 bases from V and 1 base from J, with 13 bases in between. CDR1 and CDR2 from the germline V gene are LNHDA and SQIVND (reference sequence).

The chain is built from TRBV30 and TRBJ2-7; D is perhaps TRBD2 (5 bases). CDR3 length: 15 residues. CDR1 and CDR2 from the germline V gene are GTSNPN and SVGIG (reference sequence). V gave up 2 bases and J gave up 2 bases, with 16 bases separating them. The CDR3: CAWSHRDRRTYEQYF. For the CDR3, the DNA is TGTGCCTGGAGTCACCGCGATAGGAGGACCTACGAGCAGTACTTC.

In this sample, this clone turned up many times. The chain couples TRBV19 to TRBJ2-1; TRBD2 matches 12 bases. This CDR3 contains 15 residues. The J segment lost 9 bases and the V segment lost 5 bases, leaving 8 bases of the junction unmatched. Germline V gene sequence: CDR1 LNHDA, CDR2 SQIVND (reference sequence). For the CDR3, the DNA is TGTGCCAGTAGTGTGACTAGCGGGAGTCCTAGTGAGCAGTTCTTC. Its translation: CASSVTSGSPSEQFF.

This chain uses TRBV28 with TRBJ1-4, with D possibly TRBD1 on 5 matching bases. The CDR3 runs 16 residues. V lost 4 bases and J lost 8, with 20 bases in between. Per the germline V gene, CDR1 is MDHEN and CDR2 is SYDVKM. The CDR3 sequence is CASSYPWASGREKLFF. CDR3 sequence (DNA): TGTGCCAGCAGTTATCCCTGGGCCTCAGGGAGAGAAAAACTGTTTTTT.

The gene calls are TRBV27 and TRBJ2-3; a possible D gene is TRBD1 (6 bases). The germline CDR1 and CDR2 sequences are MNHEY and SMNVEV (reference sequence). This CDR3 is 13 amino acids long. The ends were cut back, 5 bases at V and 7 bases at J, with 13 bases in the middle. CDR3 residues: CASSLGAFNTQYF. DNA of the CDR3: TGTGCCAGCAGTCTGGGGGCGTTTAATACGCAGTATTTT.

In DNA, the CDR3 is TGTGCCAGCAGCTGGGGCGGGGTAGCGGGAGACGAGCAGTACTTC. It specifies CASSWGGVAGDEQYF. The J gene is TRBJ2-7, the V gene TRBV11-2; 9 bases are a match to TRBD2. The CDR3 totals 15 residues. Germline V CDR1 and CDR2: SGHAT, FQNNGV. Trimming took 4 bases from V and 5 from J; bases not matched to a gene: 9.

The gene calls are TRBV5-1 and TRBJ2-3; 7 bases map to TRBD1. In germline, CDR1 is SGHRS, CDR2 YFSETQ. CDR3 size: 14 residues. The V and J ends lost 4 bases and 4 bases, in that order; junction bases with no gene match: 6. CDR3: CASSPGQLADTQYF. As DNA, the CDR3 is TGCGCCAGCAGCCCGGGACAGTTGGCAGATACGCAGTATTTT.

The CDR3 here is CATQGVAGPYNEQFF. Here the CDR3 DNA reads TGTGCCACCCAGGGGGTAGCAGGGCCCTACAATGAGCAGTTCTTC. This sequence joins TRBV28 and TRBJ2-1, with 7 bases fitting TRBD1. The trim removed 10 bases at V and 2 bases at J, leaving 11 bases unmatched. From germline, CDR1 is MDHEN and CDR2 SYDVKM. This CDR3 contains 15 residues. Drawing the rest from reference TRBV28 and TRBJ2-1, the complete variable domain is DVKVTQSSRYLVKRTGEKVFLECVQDMDHENMFWYRQDPGLGLRLIYFSYDVKMKEKGDIPEGYSVSREKKERFSLILESASTNQTSMYLCATQGVAGPYNEQFFGPGTRLTVL.

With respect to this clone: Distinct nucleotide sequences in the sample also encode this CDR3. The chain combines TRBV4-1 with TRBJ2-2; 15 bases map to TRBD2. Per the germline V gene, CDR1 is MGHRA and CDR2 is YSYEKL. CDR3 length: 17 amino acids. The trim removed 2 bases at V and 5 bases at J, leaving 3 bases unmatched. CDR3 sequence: CASSQQGLAGGTGELFF. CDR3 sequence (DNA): TGCGCCAGCAGCCAACAGGGACTAGCGGGAGGAACCGGGGAGCTGTTTTTT.